This is a list of T cell receptor beta chains from one sample in a study of blood T cell repertoires in COVID-19. Here immunoSEQ multiplex PCR was the method, and the copy in TCRdb shows in-frame clones only, minus some. The table has about 300,000 clones, 65% to 90% seen once. The sequenced sample was PBMCs or T cells enriched from blood (not recorded which). Receptors were obtained from a woman aged 18-29 years who had recovered from COVID-19. CDR3s include the opening cysteine and the closing phenylalanine or tryptophan. A D gene is named only where the DNA matches it firmly. Clone size is shown for a subset of rows, as once, few, many or a class of expanded clone.

j_gene	v_gene	abundance	d_gene	CDR3nt	CDR3aa
TRBJ2-7	TRBV7-9	NA	TRBD2	TGTGCCAGCAGCTTATTCGTGACTAGCGGGAGTCTCAGCTACGAGCAGTACTTC	CASSLFVTSGSLSYEQYF
TRBJ1-1	TRBV30	NA	NA	TGTGCCTGGAGTGTCGGGGTGGGGAGGGAAGCTTTCTTT	CAWSVGVGREAFF
TRBJ2-7	TRBV4-1	NA	TRBD2	TGCGCCAGCAGCCAAGGTGGCCTAGCGGGAACCTACGAGCAGTACTTC	CASSQGGLAGTYEQYF
TRBJ2-7	TRBV15	NA	TRBD1	TGTGCCACCAGCCCGAGACAGGGGGGCGAGCAGTACTTC	CATSPRQGGEQYF
TRBJ2-5	TRBV24-1	NA	NA	TGTGCCACCAGTGATTTTACAGCTATACAAGAGACCCAGTACTTC	CATSDFTAIQETQYF
TRBJ2-7	TRBV6-5	once	TRBD2	TGTGCCAGCAGTTATATTAGCGGGAGGGCCCCCGAGCAGTACTTC	CASSYISGRAPEQYF
TRBJ2-3	TRBV4-2	NA	TRBD2	TGTGCCAGCAGCCAAGGGGAATCTAGCGGGGGGGCAGATACGCAGTATTTT	CASSQGESSGGADTQYF
TRBJ2-3	TRBV3-1/TRBV3-2	NA	NA	TGTGCCAGCAGCCTCGTGGGGAGCGGCTCAGATACGCAGTATTTT	CASSLVGSGSDTQYF
TRBJ1-2	TRBV6-5	NA	NA	TGTGCCAGCAGGCTACAGGAGAACTATGGCTACACCTTC	CASRLQENYGYTF
TRBJ2-2	TRBV4-1	NA	TRBD2	TGCGCCAGCAGCCCTAACCCGGGACTAGCGGCAGCGAACACCGGGGAGCTGTTTTTT	CASSPNPGLAAANTGELFF
TRBJ2-6	TRBV5-1	few	TRBD1	TGCGCCAGCAGCTTGGAGACAGGGGGGATTTTTGGGGCCAACGTCCTGACTTTC	CASSLETGGIFGANVLTF
TRBJ1-6	TRBV9	NA	NA	TGTGCCAGCAGCCCTACAGGGTTAGTAGGTTCACCCCTCCACTTT	CASSPTGLVGSPLHF
TRBJ2-1	TRBV5-1	NA	TRBD2	TGCGCCAGCAGCCAGAGGGCTAGCGGGAGCACCAATGAGCAGTTCTTC	CASSQRASGSTNEQFF
TRBJ2-2	TRBV10-3	NA	NA	TGTGCCATCAGAAGGCAGACAAGCCCGAACACCGGGGAGCTGTTTTTT	CAIRRQTSPNTGELFF
TRBJ1-6	TRBV30	NA	NA	TGTGCCTGGAGTGTAGGGGGTCTCGGCTCACCCCTCCACTTT	CAWSVGGLGSPLHF